The 31 T cell receptor beta chains reported below all come from one sample, sequenced in a study of blood T cell repertoires in COVID-19. Repertoires were generated with immunoSEQ multiplex PCR, while TCRdb's copy carries only in-frame clones and drops some. This sample has 130,000 to 150,000 clones; just under 85% occur once, and the top ten carry about 3%. The sample comprised peripheral blood. Every receptor here comes from a woman aged 40 to 49 with active or convalescent COVID-19.

The gene calls are TRBV10-3 and TRBJ2-7; no clear D gene. The germline V gene encodes CDR1 ENHRY and CDR2 SYGVKD. Between the trimmed V and J ends, which lost 8 bases and 6 bases, there was a span of 14 bases. CDR3 length equals 12 residues. CDR3 loop: CAIASSRVEQYF. The CDR3 DNA is TGTGCCATCGCGAGTAGCCGTGTCGAGCAGTACTTC.

The chain carries TRBV5-1 and TRBJ2-2; TRBD2 agrees at 11 bases. V shed 0 bases, J shed 3 bases, and the junction held 4 bases outside the gene matches. Germline loops: CDR1 SGHRS, CDR2 YFSETQ. CDR3 size: 17 residues. The DNA for the CDR3 is TGCGCCAGCAGCTTGGCCCCACTAGCGGGAGACACCGGGGAGCTGTTTTTT. Translation: CASSLAPLAGDTGELFF.

The gene calls are TRBV7-9 and TRBJ2-3; TRBD2 is a possible D gene (6 bases). Germline CDR1 and CDR2: SEHNR and FQNEAQ (reference sequence). This CDR3 is built from 15 residues. V lost 1 base, J lost 3 bases, and 11 bases lay in between. CDR3 amino acids: CASSLVPGRTDTQYF. CDR3 DNA sequence: TGTGCCAGCAGCTTAGTCCCAGGGAGGACAGATACGCAGTATTTT.

CDR3 in DNA: TGTGCCAGCAGCTTAGGCGTGGCAATCCGCGGCGGGGCTGGCAATGAGCAGTTCTTC. The encoded protein is CASSLGVAIRGGAGNEQFF. The chain recombines TRBV7-2 with TRBJ2-1, with a weak D call TRBD2 (6 bases). Trimming removed 1 base from V and 6 bases from J, with 25 bases in between. The CDR3 covers 19 residues. Germline CDR1 reads SGHTA; CDR2 reads FQGNSA.

In DNA, the CDR3 is TGTGCCAGCAGTGAATGGGAGGGACAGGGAGTACACCAAGAGACCCAGTACTTC. It codes for CASSEWEGQGVHQETQYF. The genes are TRBV6-1 and TRBJ2-5, with 9 nucleotides matching TRBD1. The CDR3 has 18 amino acids. With 2 bases clipped from V and 0 bases from J, the junction kept 10 bases outside the gene matches. The germline V gene encodes CDR1 MNHNS and CDR2 SASEGT.

V and J are TRBV27 and TRBJ1-5; TRBD1 matches at 8 bases. This CDR3 contains 15 residues. V shed 0 bases, J shed 2 bases, and the junction held 0 bases outside the gene matches. The germline V gene encodes CDR1 MNHEY and CDR2 SMNVEV (reference sequence). The CDR3 reads CASSLSGQGNQPQHF. CDR3 nucleotide sequence: TGTGCCAGCAGTTTATCGGGACAGGGCAATCAGCCCCAGCATTTT.

This clone has only one observation. This chain joins TRBV28 and TRBJ1-3; TRBD1 matches 7 bases. Germline CDR1 reads MDHEN; CDR2 reads SYDVKM. The CDR3 is made up of 17 amino acids. The V gene end was trimmed by 5 bases and the J gene end by 4 bases; junction bases not matched to a gene: 14. CDR3 residues: CASSATTTGDYGNTIYF. The CDR3 nucleotides are TGTGCCAGCAGTGCAACGACTACAGGGGATTACGGAAACACCATATATTTT.

The chain uses TRBV5-1 and TRBJ1-1; tentative D call: TRBD1 (6 bases). The CDR3 has 15 amino acids. CDR1 is SGHRS, CDR2 YFSETQ, per germline. Trimming pared 2 bases from V and 1 base from J, leaving 12 bases between. The CDR3 nucleotides are TGCGCCAGCAGCTTAGGGGGGGTTACGAACACTGAAGCTTTCTTT. Its protein is CASSLGGVTNTEAFF.

V is TRBV6-5 and J is TRBJ2-1; 10 positions match TRBD2. The V and J ends lost 3 bases and 4 bases, in that order; junction bases with no gene match: 3. The germline V gene has CDR1 MNHEY and CDR2 SVGAGI. The CDR3 is made up of 15 amino acids. The CDR3: CASSYRTSGYNEQFF. Here the CDR3 DNA reads TGTGCCAGCAGTTATAGGACTAGCGGTTACAATGAGCAGTTCTTC.

This rearrangement joins TRBV28 to TRBJ1-5; D is ambiguous. Trimming cost V 8 bases and J 0 bases, with 14 bases left between them. This CDR3 has 15 amino acids. Germline V gene data show CDR1 as MDHEN and CDR2 as SYDVKM. The chain's CDR3 is CASLYYGVSNQPQHF. The CDR3, as DNA: TGTGCCAGCCTATACTACGGGGTTAGCAATCAGCCCCAGCATTTT.

CDR3 DNA: TGTGCCAGCAGTTTCACTGGACAGGCTCCTAATGAAAAACTGTTTTTT. Encoded protein: CASSFTGQAPNEKLFF. The chain carries TRBV27 and TRBJ1-4, with TRBD1 matching over 7 bases. This CDR3 comprises 16 residues. With V trimmed by 3 bases and J by 3 bases, 7 bases remained unmatched. The V gene's germline CDR1 is MNHEY and CDR2 SMNVEV (reference sequence).

This chain links TRBV27 with TRBJ1-5, with TRBD1 matching 7 bases. CDR3 length: 14 residues. V trimming: 8 bases; J trimming: 4 bases; junction bases outside the gene matches: 8. Germline V gene data show CDR1 as MNHEY and CDR2 as SMNVEV (reference sequence). Written as DNA, the CDR3 is TGTGCCAGCTCAGACAGGGCGGAAAATCAGCCCCAGCATTTT. Protein sequence: CASSDRAENQPQHF.

The chain employs TRBV7-9 and TRBJ2-4; tentative D call: TRBD2 (5 bases). V lost 5 bases and J 13 bases, leaving 15 bases between the germline ends. Germline V gene lookup returns CDR1 SEHNR and CDR2 FQNEAQ (reference sequence). The CDR3 sequence is 12 residues long. CDR3 sequence: CASSPGGRRQYF. DNA of the CDR3: TGTGCCAGCAGCCCCGGAGGACGGAGACAGTACTTC.

This clone has just one count. The chain couples TRBV27 to TRBJ1-5; TRBD1 matches at 10 bases. CDR1 MNHEY and CDR2 SMNVEV come from the germline V gene (reference sequence). This CDR3 region has 16 residues. V gave up 6 bases and J gave up 2 bases; unmatched junction bases: 7. CDR3 nucleotide sequence: TGTGCCAGCAGCCAGGGACAGGGGACAGGCAATCAGCCCCAGCATTTT. Protein: CASSQGQGTGNQPQHF.

The V call is TRBV9, the J call TRBJ2-5, with D perhaps TRBD1 (6 bases). Germline lookup yields CDR1 SGDLS and CDR2 YYNGEE. The CDR3 covers 15 residues. V shed 0 bases and J shed 6 bases, with 15 bases lying between them. In DNA form, the CDR3 reads TGTGCCAGCAGCGTAGAGGGCGGACAGAGAAAGACCCAGTACTTC. Translation: CASSVEGGQRKTQYF.

The chain links TRBV7-2 to TRBJ2-4, with 7 bases aligning to TRBD1. CDR3 length: 16 residues. With V trimmed by 1 base and J by 9 bases, 12 bases remained unmatched. Germline V lookup: CDR1 SGHTA, CDR2 FQGNSA. CDR3 DNA: TGTGCCAGCAGCTTAGTCTCCTCGACAGGGATAGGCATTCAGTACTTC. Translation: CASSLVSSTGIGIQYF.

The CDR3 DNA reads as TGTGCCAGCAGTTCCGTCCCGGGACTGAATTTGAACACTGAAGCTTTCTTT. Its protein is CASSSVPGLNLNTEAFF. The chain has TRBV28 and TRBJ1-1, with a tentative D call TRBD1 (5 bases). CDR3 length equals 17 residues. CDR1 and CDR2 from the germline V gene are MDHEN and SYDVKM. Trimming removed 4 bases at V and 0 bases at J, with 18 bases between. Full variable domain (rest looked up from reference TRBV28 and TRBJ1-1): DVKVTQSSRYLVKRTGEKVFLECVQDMDHENMFWYRQDPGLGLRLIYFSYDVKMKEKGDIPEGYSVSREKKERFSLILESASTNQTSMYLCASSSVPGLNLNTEAFFGQGTRLTVV.

The V and J genes are TRBV6-5 and TRBJ2-7; D is possibly TRBD1 (5 bases). The CDR3 sequence is 11 residues long. Germline CDR1 reads MNHEY; CDR2 reads SVGAGI. V shed 6 bases and J shed 7 bases, with 10 bases lying between them. DNA for the CDR3: TGTGCCAGCAGCCCAGGGTGGGAGCAGTACTTC. This codes for CASSPGWEQYF.

Comment on this clone: The same CDR3 is also encoded by other DNA sequences in this sample. The J gene is TRBJ2-5, the V gene TRBV18; 7 nucleotides align to TRBD1. The CDR3 spans 13 residues. V shed 3 bases, J shed 2 bases, and the junction held 0 bases outside the gene matches. Germline values: CDR1 KGHSH, CDR2 LQKENI. The CDR3 region has the DNA TGTGCCAGCTCACCGGGACAGCAAGAGACCCAGTACTTC. This sequence encodes CASSPGQQETQYF.

This clone was picked up one time. The chain is built from TRBV7-9 and TRBJ2-5, with 9 bases that match TRBD1. Trimming took 2 bases from V and 5 from J; bases not matched to a gene: 9. The CDR3 runs 16 residues. Per the germline V gene, CDR1 is SEHNR and CDR2 is FQNEAQ (reference sequence). CDR3 sequence reads: CASSLTGTGRAETQYF. In DNA, the CDR3 is TGTGCCAGCAGCTTAACCGGGACAGGGAGAGCGGAGACCCAGTACTTC.

This rearrangement joins TRBV4-1 to TRBJ2-7; TRBD1 matches at 7 bases. Germline assignment: CDR1 MGHRA and CDR2 YSYEKL. This CDR3 has 15 residues. J gave up 4 bases and V 3 bases, and 9 bases lay outside the gene matches. This chain's CDR3 is CASSHQEGAPYEQYF. The CDR3 DNA follows: TGCGCCAGCAGCCACCAAGAGGGGGCCCCTTACGAGCAGTACTTC.

This clone was counted a single time. The chain links TRBV6-2 or TRBV6-3 to TRBJ2-5; 8 bases map to TRBD1. V lost 0 bases, J lost 5 bases, and 11 bases stayed unmatched. Germline assignment: CDR1 MNHEY and CDR2 SVGEGT. The CDR3 loop spans 17 amino acids. The CDR3 DNA reads as TGTGCCAGCAGTTACTCCGGACAGGGACTTGGTGGGGAGACCCAGTACTTC. Its translation: CASSYSGQGLGGETQYF.

The gene calls are TRBV27 and TRBJ2-5; 10 nucleotides align to TRBD2. Germline-derived CDR1 and CDR2 are MNHEY and SMNVEV (reference sequence). The CDR3 length is 15 residues. The V gene end was trimmed by 6 bases and the J gene end by 2 bases; junction bases not matched to a gene: 6. CDR3 sequence: CASRPSGREQETQYF. The CDR3 nucleotides read TGTGCCAGCAGACCTAGCGGGAGAGAGCAAGAGACCCAGTACTTC.

This chain joins TRBV6-5 and TRBJ1-2; TRBD1 agrees at 7 bases. The CDR3 contains 14 residues. From germline, CDR1 is MNHEY and CDR2 SVGAGI. The trim removed 3 bases at V and 4 bases at J, leaving 5 bases unmatched. DNA of the CDR3: TGTGCCAGCAGTTATTACCGGACAGGCTATGGCTACACCTTC. It is translated as CASSYYRTGYGYTF.

This chain uses TRBV24-1 with TRBJ1-4; D remains ambiguous. Germline CDR1 is KGHDR and CDR2 is SFDVKD. Trimming pared 2 bases from V and 5 bases from J, leaving 11 bases between. The CDR3 spans 15 residues. The CDR3, as DNA: TGTGCCACCAGTGATTCATCAAGAGGAAATGAAAAACTGTTTTTT. Its protein product is CATSDSSRGNEKLFF.

This rearrangement joins TRBV19 to TRBJ1-5; no firm D call. CDR3 length: 16 residues. Trimming took off 5 bases at V and 2 bases at J, with 16 bases between the two ends. Germline CDR1 reads LNHDA; CDR2 reads SQIVND (reference sequence). The CDR3 nucleotides read TGTGCCAGTAGTCTGAGTATCGGGGTTCGCAATCAGCCCCAGCATTTT. It encodes CASSLSIGVRNQPQHF.

The chain employs TRBV4-3 and TRBJ1-1; TRBD1 might be the D (6 bases). Trimming removed 2 bases from V and 1 base from J, with 20 bases in between. The CDR3 has 18 amino acids. The V gene's germline CDR1 is LGHNA and CDR2 YSLEER. CDR3 residues: CASSQKGVWLQGNTEAFF. CDR3 nucleotides: TGCGCCAGCAGCCAAAAGGGGGTGTGGCTACAGGGGAACACTGAAGCTTTCTTT.

A single count supports this clone. The genes are TRBV18 and TRBJ1-2, with D possibly matching TRBD1 (5 bases). The CDR3 is 16 amino acids. V was clipped by 5 bases and J by 0 bases, with 16 bases between them. Germline-derived CDR1 and CDR2 are KGHSH and LQKENI. The CDR3 nucleotides read TGTGCCAGCTCATTAACGGGGGACTTAGCTAACTATGGCTACACCTTC. Amino acid sequence: CASSLTGDLANYGYTF.

The V call is TRBV11-2, the J call TRBJ2-4; 8 bases are a match to TRBD2. The CDR3 runs to 13 residues. J lost 9 bases, V lost 1 base, and 2 bases had no gene match. CDR1 is SGHAT and CDR2 is FQNNGV in the germline V gene. The CDR3 protein is CASSLAGGPIQYF. The CDR3 DNA follows: TGTGCCAGCAGCTTAGCGGGGGGGCCCATTCAGTACTTC.

The chain joins TRBV28 to TRBJ1-5; the D gene is possibly TRBD1 (5 bases). The germline gives CDR1 MDHEN, CDR2 SYDVKM. The V and J ends lost 0 bases and 3 bases respectively, with 6 bases between them. The CDR3 spans 14 residues. CDR3 sequence: CASSLWTDNQPQHF. CDR3 nucleotide sequence: TGTGCCAGCAGTTTATGGACAGACAATCAGCCCCAGCATTTT.

V usage is TRBV5-4 and J usage is TRBJ2-5; 8 nucleotides line up with TRBD2. V gave up 0 bases and J gave up 5 bases; unmatched junction bases: 6. CDR1 and CDR2 from the germline V gene are SGHNT and YYREEE (reference sequence). The CDR3 has 15 residues. DNA of the CDR3: TGTGCCAGCAGCTTGGAGGCGGGGGGTTGGGAGACCCAGTACTTC. Translated, it gives CASSLEAGGWETQYF.